What follows are 20 T cell receptor beta chains derived from one specimen sequenced in a study of CXCR3-negative and CXCR3-positive naive CD8 T cells. 5' RACE with UMI labels generated the TRB cDNA libraries. TCRdb reprocessed the 5' RACE reads and keeps a single row for each CDR3 protein, giving no DNA. The table for this sample gives about 130,000 distinct CDR3 sequences. The sequenced sample was naive CXCR3- CD8+ T cells from blood. The subset was: CD45RO-CCR7+CD27+CD95- naive CD8+ T cells lacking CXCR3 (TNR3-). The receptors shown here come from a human donor in good health. Some clones in this sample may be carry-over from other donors' samples.

The chain recombines TRBV29-1 with TRBJ2-2; checking the TCRdb D call of TRBD1 is not possible without DNA. Germline CDR1 reads SQVTM; CDR2 reads ANQGSEA. The CDR3 is 12 residues long. The CDR3 protein is CSVDGGTGELFF.

The CDR3 spells CASRQAPFALTGYNSPLHF. The V gene is TRBV28, the J gene TRBJ1-6; absent DNA, TCRdb's TRBD1 call cannot be checked. The CDR3 spans 19 residues. CDR1 MDHEN and CDR2 SYDVKM come from the germline V gene.

CDR3 sequence: CASSRSDYSYEQYF. The chain joins TRBV5-1 to TRBJ2-7. Per germline, CDR1 SGHRS and CDR2 YFSETQ. The CDR3 has 14 amino acids.

This rearrangement joins TRBV7-3 to TRBJ2-3. The CDR3 loop spans 11 amino acids. CDR1 is SGHTA, CDR2 FQGTGA, per germline. CDR3: CASSSADTQYF.

This chain uses TRBV27 with TRBJ2-7; TCRdb returns TRBD2, unconfirmable since there is no DNA. This CDR3 region has 15 residues. The germline CDR1 and CDR2 sequences are MNHEY and SMNVEV (reference sequence). CDR3 protein: CASRGGLDWAYEQYF.

The chain is built from TRBV7-9 and TRBJ1-2. The CDR3 covers 14 residues. Germline CDR1 and CDR2: SEHNR and FQNEAQ (reference sequence). CDR3: CATDRLDEGYGYTF.

The rearrangement uses TRBV10-3 and TRBJ1-1; TCRdb's D call of TRBD1 is untestable without DNA. The germline gives CDR1 ENHRY, CDR2 SYGVKD. This CDR3 is built from 16 residues. CDR3 region: CAISEELGGANTEAFF.

The genes are TRBV11-2 and TRBJ1-4. The CDR3 sequence is 17 residues long. Germline CDR1 SGHAT, CDR2 FQNNGV. The CDR3: CASSLDSEHATNEKLFF.

The chain recombines TRBV29-1 with TRBJ2-2. Germline V gene lookup returns CDR1 SQVTM and CDR2 ANQGSEA. The CDR3 has 12 amino acids. CDR3 amino acids: CSVCPNTGELFF.

The V call is TRBV20-1, the J call TRBJ2-7; the TCRdb D gene call, TRBD1, has no DNA to confirm it. Germline CDR1 is DFQATT and CDR2 is SNEGSKA (reference sequence). The CDR3 spans 15 residues. This CDR3 is CSASPVDRQTYEQYF.

V gene TRBV29-1 combines with J gene TRBJ1-3; TCRdb picks TRBD1, but there is no DNA to check that call. Germline V gene data show CDR1 as SQVTM and CDR2 as ANQGSEA. The CDR3 length is 14 residues. The CDR3 protein is CSVDDGGAGNTIYF.

This chain connects TRBV6-1 to TRBJ2-1; the D call of TRBD2 rests on TCRdb alone, since no DNA is present to check it. CDR3 length: 17 residues. From germline, CDR1 is MNHNS and CDR2 SASEGT. CDR3 region: CASSEAQLAGEANEQFF.

The chain combines TRBV28 with TRBJ2-7; TCRdb gives TRBD1 as the D gene, but with no DNA this cannot be confirmed. CDR1 is MDHEN, CDR2 SYDVKM, per germline. The CDR3 length is 14 residues. The CDR3 here is CASTLGRAGYEQYF.

CDR3 residues: CSARGRGRRTGELFF. The V and J genes are TRBV20-1 and TRBJ2-2; TCRdb's D gene call, TRBD2, goes unchecked for lack of DNA. The CDR3 contains 15 residues. Germline assignment: CDR1 DFQATT and CDR2 SNEGSKA (reference sequence).

The CDR3 sequence: CASSQATGPRVYEQYF. This chain links TRBV18 with TRBJ2-7; TCRdb's D call, TRBD1, is unchecked because there is no DNA. Germline assignment: CDR1 KGHSH and CDR2 LQKENI. The CDR3 has 16 amino acids.

The genes are TRBV29-1 and TRBJ1-3. In germline, CDR1 is SQVTM, CDR2 ANQGSEA. This CDR3 comprises 13 residues. Here the CDR3 reads CSVVGSSGNTIYF.

The chain joins TRBV20-1 to TRBJ1-1. The CDR3 is made up of 13 amino acids. The V gene's germline CDR1 is DFQATT and CDR2 SNEGSKA (reference sequence). This chain's CDR3 is CSAILQAFTEAFF.

CDR3 sequence: CSGKTGSTDTQYF. The chain has TRBV29-1 and TRBJ2-3. CDR3 length equals 13 residues. Germline CDR1 is SQVTM and CDR2 is ANQGSEA.

The chain employs TRBV4-3 and TRBJ1-2; with no DNA, the TCRdb D assignment of TRBD1 cannot be verified. The CDR3 runs 14 residues. Germline CDR1 LGHNA, CDR2 YSLEER. CDR3 residues: CASSQTGTGVDYTF.

This sequence joins TRBV7-6 and TRBJ2-1; TCRdb outputs TRBD1, but without DNA this stays unchecked. CDR1 and CDR2 (germline): SGHVS, FNYEAQ. CDR3 size: 13 residues. The CDR3 loop reads CASRSSGVNEQFF.